The 5 T cell receptor beta chains presented below share a single source sample, sequenced in a study of T cell responses to AZD1222 COVID-19 vaccine. Here immunoSEQ multiplex PCR was the method, and the copy in TCRdb shows in-frame clones only, minus some. The data show about 150,000 clones, with about 93% seen just once and 3% to 3.5% held by the top ten. The input for sequencing was peripheral blood, taken 28 days after the second AZD1222 dose. The receptors come from an adult who received the AZD1222 COVID-19 vaccine.

The genes are TRBV7-8 and TRBJ2-7, with 14 bases that match TRBD2. This CDR3 is built from 14 residues. The V and J ends lost 10 bases and 4 bases, in that order; junction bases with no gene match: 6. CDR1 is SGHVS and CDR2 is FQNEAQ in the germline V gene. The CDR3 coding sequence is TGTGCCACCTCCGGGACTAGCGGGAGTTACGAGCAGTACTTC. Amino acid sequence: CATSGTSGSYEQYF.

The genes are TRBV25-1 and TRBJ2-2; no definite D call. CDR3 length equals 13 residues. Trimming removed 6 bases from V and 3 bases from J, with 8 bases in between. CDR1 is MGHDK and CDR2 is SYGVNS in the germline V gene. The CDR3 is CASRLRDTGELFF. The CDR3 DNA reads as TGTGCCAGCAGACTAAGGGACACCGGGGAGCTGTTTTTT.

The chain uses TRBV23-1 and TRBJ1-5; possible D gene TRBD1, 6 bases. Being an ORF, TRBV23-1 has a function that is uncertain. V was cut by 2 bases and J by 6 bases, with 11 bases left in between. The CDR3 runs 14 residues. The CDR3 DNA sequence: TGCGCCAGCAGTCAAACAGGGAGGGCTCAGCCCCAGCATTTT. It is translated as CASSQTGRAQPQHF.

The CDR3 nucleotides are TGTGCCAGCAGCTTCCTTCAACAGGGTGACACTGAAGCTTTCTTT. Translated: CASSFLQQGDTEAFF. The chain recombines TRBV5-8 with TRBJ1-1, with D possibly matching TRBD1 (6 bases). V shed 2 bases and J shed 3 bases, with 14 bases lying between them. Looked up from germline, CDR1 is SGHTS and CDR2 is YDEGEE. This CDR3 region has 15 residues.

The chain has TRBV12-5 and TRBJ1-1; no definite D call. V lost 2 bases, J lost 7 bases, and 5 bases lay in between. The CDR3 covers 11 residues. CDR1 is LGHNT and CDR2 is FRNRAP in the germline V gene. In DNA form, the CDR3 reads TGTGCTAGTGGTTTGTGGGGTGAAGCTTTCTTT. Translated, it gives CASGLWGEAFF.